This T cell receptor beta chain is drawn from a study of monozygotic twins with inflammatory bowel disease. The V gene's germline CDR1 is DFQATT and CDR2 SNEGSKA (reference sequence). The CDR3 consists of 13 residues. In the case of this clonotype: Antigen specificity is unknown.

Reprocessing the 5' RACE reads, TCRdb reports a single entry for every CDR3 protein and omits DNA. This sample's clone table lists 200,000 to 250,000 distinct CDR3 sequences. Study-level results: IBD patients had lower TCRbeta diversity (inverse Simpson) than healthy co-twins.

The sample taken for sequencing was blood. The chain recombines TRBV20-1 with TRBJ2-7; no DNA is available, so the TRBD1 call from TCRdb remains unchecked. The sequence was obtained from a human donor with ulcerative colitis or Crohn's disease, or a healthy co-twin of an affected twin (not recorded which). Here the CDR3 reads CSAGEQGAGEQYF.